One and the same sample provided the 18 T cell receptor beta chains below, sequenced in a study of T cell responses to AZD1222 COVID-19 vaccine. Profiling relied on immunoSEQ multiplex PCR, and the TCRdb table lists in-frame clones only, not all of them. The table has some 250,000 clones, 85% to 95% seen once. The source was peripheral blood, collected 28 days after the second AZD1222 dose. The receptor source for this set is an adult who received the AZD1222 COVID-19 vaccine.

This clone came up once. The chain couples TRBV20-1 to TRBJ1-6; D not resolved. Trimming stripped 4 bases from V and 11 bases from J, with 6 bases between. The length of the CDR3 is 10 residues. Germline CDR1 is DFQATT and CDR2 is SNEGSKA (reference sequence). DNA of the CDR3: TGCAGTGCTACGGCTCCACCCCTCCACTTT. Translated: CSATAPPLHF.

For the CDR3, the DNA is TGTGCCCCCTTCGGGGTTTCCTCAACTCATGGCTACACCTTC. It encodes CAPFGVSSTHGYTF. This rearrangement joins TRBV28 to TRBJ1-2; D gene unclear. The germline gives CDR1 MDHEN, CDR2 SYDVKM. The germline V and J ends were trimmed by 11 bases and 6 bases, with 22 bases remaining between them. The CDR3 totals 14 residues.

The rearrangement joins TRBV7-8 to TRBJ2-1; TRBD2 agrees at 10 bases. Germline CDR1 reads SGHVS; CDR2 reads FQNEAQ. CDR3 length: 17 residues. Trimming at V came to 5 bases and at J to 3 bases, leaving 10 bases not matched to a gene. The CDR3: CASSAATGTSVYNEQFF. Here the CDR3 DNA reads TGTGCCAGCAGCGCCGCAACCGGGACTAGCGTCTACAATGAGCAGTTCTTC.

This clone has only a few counts. The chain is built from TRBV9 and TRBJ2-1, with D perhaps matching TRBD2 (6 bases). The CDR3 has 15 residues. CDR1 and CDR2 (germline): SGDLS, YYNGEE. V was trimmed by 0 bases and J by 5 bases, leaving 12 bases between them. The CDR3 region is CASSVGSSEHNEQFF. The CDR3, as DNA: TGTGCCAGCAGCGTAGGGTCTAGCGAGCACAATGAGCAGTTCTTC.

The V gene is TRBV7-3, the J gene TRBJ2-1; no clear D gene. CDR3 length: 15 amino acids. V lost 2 bases and J 2 bases, leaving 10 bases between the germline ends. CDR1 and CDR2 from the germline V gene are SGHTA and FQGTGA. This CDR3 is CASSLSTSTYNEQFF. The DNA for the CDR3 is TGTGCCAGCAGCTTATCTACCTCTACCTACAATGAGCAGTTCTTC.

The chain is built from TRBV7-9 and TRBJ1-1; D is possibly TRBD1 (5 bases). Between the trimmed V and J ends, which lost 0 bases and 1 base, there was a span of 9 bases. Germline CDR1 reads SEHNR; CDR2 reads FQNEAQ (reference sequence). The CDR3 totals 15 residues. CDR3 nucleotides: TGTGCCAGCAGCTTAGCGAAAACAGGGAACACTGAAGCTTTCTTT. Amino acid sequence: CASSLAKTGNTEAFF.

This CDR3 is CASSVETTASTDTQYF. CDR3 sequence (DNA): TGTGCCAGCAGCGTAGAGACGACTGCTAGCACAGATACGCAGTATTTT. This chain joins TRBV9 and TRBJ2-3, with D unclear. The V gene's germline CDR1 is SGDLS and CDR2 YYNGEE. Trimming removed 0 bases from V and 0 bases from J, with 11 bases in between. There are 16 residues in the CDR3.

This chain links TRBV28 with TRBJ1-1; D unclear. The CDR3 loop spans 14 amino acids. The germline V and J ends were trimmed by 5 bases and 1 base, with 11 bases remaining between them. In germline, CDR1 is MDHEN, CDR2 SYDVKM. The CDR3 region has the DNA TGTGCCAGCAGTCCCGGGTGGGCGAACACTGAAGCTTTCTTT. Protein product: CASSPGWANTEAFF.

The chain uses TRBV19 and TRBJ2-2, with 7 nucleotides matching TRBD2. The germline CDR1 and CDR2 sequences are LNHDA and SQIVND (reference sequence). Losses at the gene ends were 6 bases for V and 5 bases for J; bases not matched to a gene: 12. The length of the CDR3 is 16 residues. The CDR3: CASSAPGSGETGELFF. Written as DNA, the CDR3 is TGTGCCAGTAGCGCCCCCGGGAGCGGGGAAACCGGGGAGCTGTTTTTT.

Written as DNA, the CDR3 is TGCGCCAGCAGCCAAGATGATAGGGGGGGATGGAACACTGAAGCTTTCTTT. Amino acids: CASSQDDRGGWNTEAFF. The rearrangement uses TRBV4-1 and TRBJ1-1; D possibly corresponds to TRBD1 (6 bases). Trimming took off 0 bases at V and 1 base at J, with 15 bases between the two ends. The CDR3 extends over 17 amino acids. Per germline, CDR1 MGHRA and CDR2 YSYEKL.

This clone was seen only once. The V gene is TRBV11-2, the J gene TRBJ2-7; a weak D match, TRBD2 (6 bases). V dropped 6 bases and J dropped 1 base, with 16 bases sitting between them. Per germline, CDR1 SGHAT and CDR2 FQNNGV. The CDR3 is 15 amino acids. The CDR3 spells CASRVLGGRSYEQYF. CDR3 coding DNA: TGTGCCAGCAGAGTCCTCGGGGGTAGGTCCTACGAGCAGTACTTC. Based on the CDR3 plus reference TRBV11-2 and TRBJ2-7, the full variable domain is EAGVAQSPRYKIIEKRQSVAFWCNPISGHATLYWYQQILGQGPKLLIQFQNNGVVDDSQLPKDRFSAERLKGVDSTLKIQPAKLEDSAVYLCASRVLGGRSYEQYFGPGTRLTVT.

The chain has TRBV3-1 (or the pseudogene TRBV3-2) and TRBJ1-2; 10 nucleotides agree with TRBD1. The CDR3 is made up of 13 amino acids. Germline CDR1 LGHDT, CDR2 YNNKEL (reference sequence). The V and J ends lost 1 base and 7 bases, in that order; junction bases with no gene match: 0. This chain's CDR3 is CASSQGTGGGYTF. The CDR3 DNA reads TGTGCCAGCAGCCAAGGGACAGGGGGTGGCTACACCTTC.

CDR3 amino acids: CASSPRGENTEAFF. CDR3 bases: TGTGCCAGCAGTCCCCGAGGGGAGAACACTGAAGCTTTCTTT. The chain couples TRBV5-5 to TRBJ1-1; a possible D gene is TRBD1 (5 bases). Trimming took off 5 bases at V and 1 base at J, with 12 bases between the two ends. The germline CDR1 and CDR2 sequences are SGHKS and YYEKEE (reference sequence). CDR3 length: 14 amino acids.

J is TRBJ2-1 and V is TRBV28, with 7 bases aligning to TRBD1. The V gene end was trimmed by 5 bases and the J gene end by 0 bases; junction bases not matched to a gene: 4. Germline V lookup: CDR1 MDHEN, CDR2 SYDVKM. The CDR3 spans 15 residues. The CDR3 nucleotides are TGTGCCAGCAGTCCCGGGACAGCCTCCTACAATGAGCAGTTCTTC. Amino acid sequence: CASSPGTASYNEQFF. Full variable domain (missing parts from reference TRBV28 and TRBJ2-1): DVKVTQSSRYLVKRTGEKVFLECVQDMDHENMFWYRQDPGLGLRLIYFSYDVKMKEKGDIPEGYSVSREKKERFSLILESASTNQTSMYLCASSPGTASYNEQFFGPGTRLTVL.

J is TRBJ2-1 and V is TRBV5-1; TRBD2 matches at 7 bases. Germline CDR1 and CDR2: SGHRS and YFSETQ. The CDR3 extends over 14 amino acids. Germline trimming cut 7 bases from V and 4 bases from J; bases unmatched to any gene: 8. DNA for the CDR3: TGCGCCAGCGGGTCCGGGACTACGTACAATGAGCAGTTCTTC. The encoded protein is CASGSGTTYNEQFF.

V gene TRBV3-1 (or the pseudogene TRBV3-2) combines with J gene TRBJ1-6; a weak D match, TRBD1 (6 bases). The CDR3 totals 13 residues. Germline CDR1 is LGHDT and CDR2 is YNNKEL (reference sequence). V lost 5 bases to trimming and J lost 9 bases, with 11 bases between them. This chain's CDR3 is CASSDLQGSPLHF. The DNA for the CDR3 is TGTGCCAGCAGCGATCTACAGGGTTCACCCCTCCACTTT.

The J gene is TRBJ2-1, the V gene TRBV13, with D perhaps matching TRBD1 or TRBD2 (5 bases each). The CDR3 has 13 residues. V lost 4 bases and J lost 8, with 12 bases in between. Germline V CDR1 and CDR2: PRHDT, FYEKMQ (reference sequence). CDR3 nucleotides: TGTGCCAGCAGCTCCGGGACCTTGGATGAGCAGTTCTTC. It codes for CASSSGTLDEQFF.

The V call is TRBV4-3, the J call TRBJ2-7; TRBD2 matches at 10 bases. The germline V gene has CDR1 LGHNA and CDR2 YSLEER. The CDR3 spans 16 residues. J gave up 3 bases and V 1 base, and 6 bases lay outside the gene matches. The CDR3 DNA reads as TGCGCCAGCAGCCAAGGCGCCGGGACTAGCGACTACGAGCAGTACTTC. Protein product: CASSQGAGTSDYEQYF.